The subject of this entry is one T cell receptor (beta chain). Its antigen is still unknown. Qualities for individual bases were not recorded, and no much larger clone is one base off. On a MiSeq, deep resolution sequencing aimed for a depth between 1 in 1 million and 1 in 200,000 T cells, with each clonotype covered around 9.2x on average. The immunoSEQ hsTCRB Kit was used to generate TCR beta libraries. The paper's processing steps were these. ImmunoSEQ Data Assistant and ImmunoSEQ Analyzer were used for data analysis, and V, D and J genes were assigned according to IMGT definitions. Clonality, which ranges from 0 to 1, was calculated as one minus the normalized Shannon entropy of productive rearrangement frequencies. Only overrepresented clonotypes making up at least 0.05% of the repertoire of each patient were included in the public clonotype analysis. Approximately 14 age-matched healthy donor repertoires from immuneACCESS served as clonality controls. TCRdb holds this immuneACCESS table with in-frame rearrangements only. Some clones are missing; in checked studies, unresolved V genes explain under half, and the rest has no known cause. V, J and clone size derive from that table, while D and trimming were established from the DNA sequence. This sample lists a few hundred thousand clones; around 66% were detected once. Approximately 6% of the sample goes to the ten largest clones.

The source of the sample is a study of cytotoxic CD8 clonotypes in ibrutinib-treated CLL (dated by TCRdb to 2020 to 2022). Background for the entire study: The cohort was composed of 10 to 11 relapsed/refractory and roughly 16 treatment-naive patients; IGHV unmutated status was identified in under 18 patients. Partial responses were observed in some 24 patients and complete responses in 2; after a median follow-up of 68 months, remission was maintained in 15 or so patients and progression was observed in about twelve. The response samples were drawn at a median of approximately twelve months into treatment, with a range of about 6 to 36 months. An average of around 250,000 productive templates and tens of thousands of productive rearrangements was obtained per sample. Longitudinal samples were available for about 30% of the 86 trial participants. Cryopreserved peripheral blood mononuclear cells were collected at three points: before therapy, at response, and at either sustained remission or disease progression. Every remission and progressive disease sample was obtained while ibrutinib was still being received by the patients.

About 2 micrograms of genomic DNA were extracted from cryopreserved PBMCs for TCR beta library preparation. Longitudinal blood samples from CLL patients receiving ibrutinib monotherapy were subjected to high-throughput TCR beta sequencing. The patients were enrolled in a single-center, open-label phase 2 trial of ibrutinib monotherapy. Study-wide findings and limitations: At ibrutinib response clonality went up, during sustained remission it held steady, and at progression it dropped back toward baseline. Public clonotypes were rare and either contracted or stayed stable during treatment, and the rise in clonality at ibrutinib response reflected the expansion of private clonotypes. Baseline clonality exceeded that of age-matched healthy donors and correlated strongly with circulating CD8+ T-cell counts. Sampling times were not matched between patients in sustained remission and patients whose disease was progressing, and lymph node repertoires were not examined.

Counted from cysteine to phenylalanine, this CDR3 has 16 amino acids. Only the CDR3 part of the read is kept: 48 bases, read in frame from the first base. V and J are trimmed by 0 bases and 5 bases, and the gene matches miss 8 bases of the junction. The germline V gene supplies CDR1 SGHRS and CDR2 YFSETQ. The rearranged chain carries TRBV5-1 and TRBJ2-1, with 7 junctional bases fitting TRBD2. This specimen was PBMCs, taken after 36 months of ibrutinib treatment. The receptor's source is a human donor with chronic lymphocytic leukemia. Read as DNA, the sequence is TGCGCCAGCAGCTTGGGACTAGCCGGGTGGGACAATGAGCAGTTCTTC. This codes for CASSLGLAGWDNEQFF.